The TCR beta chain under discussion was sequenced for a study (dated by TCRdb to between 2014 and 2017). At the level of the whole study: The study examined whether tumor-infiltrating Tregs in breast cancer are drawn from blood Tregs or arise in situ by conversion from other CD4+ T cell subsets. The paper as a whole reports these results and caveats: Validation in the larger cohort was restricted to a single TCR beta V-J rearrangement rather than whole repertoires. The TCR gene usage of tumor memory CD4+ T cells clustered together with blood and lymph node memory CD4+ cells and with lymph node naive CD4+ cells. The greatest overlap of tumor-infiltrating Treg TCR alpha and beta sequences was with tumor naive CD4+ T cells, followed next by blood naive CD4+ T cells.

CD4+CD45RO+CD25- cells were isolated as memory CD4+ T cells. Tregs, naive and memory CD4+ T cells from tumor, blood and ipsilateral draining lymph nodes of 4 or 5 breast cancer patients underwent full-length TCR alpha and beta sequencing. Tumor tissue and lymph nodes obtained by ipsilateral axillary dissection were perfused with PBS, cut into small pieces and digested using collagenase I and hyaluronidase. A purity exceeding 90% was confirmed by FACS for the sorted cell populations. Full-length TCR variable regions were amplified by 5' RACE PCR with constant-region reverse primers, and semi-nested PCR with Nested Universal Primer A was subsequently performed. The ReliaPrep RNA Cell Miniprep System was used to extract total RNA, which was then reverse transcribed into 5'RACE-ready cDNA with the SMARTer RACE 5'/3' Kit. Multiplex adaptors were used to barcode full-length TCR alpha and beta libraries, and the barcoded libraries were sequenced on an Illumina MiSeq. Concerning the study's data processing: For each of nine subset-tissue groups, sequencing data from the five patients were combined, and the groups were compared by unsupervised clustering of TCR gene usage. The Morisita-Horn index, with shared sequences weighted by their contribution to each repertoire, was used to calculate repertoire similarity. Using fastp trimming at Q25 and MiXCR clonotype assembly, TCRdb reanalyzed the public sequencing data and kept in-frame beta chains. Rows matching on CDR3 protein sequence are summarized as one entry with the most common DNA and genes. TCRdb assigned the V and J calls; the authors' analysis was not used. This sample has approximately 40,000 distinct CDR3 sequences in its table, and approximately 30% of those were observed once. The ten biggest clones cover about 4% of the sample.

The trim is 1 base for V and 7 bases for J, with a gap of 8 bases between the germline ends. CDR1 and CDR2 are read off the germline V gene (reference sequence) as SEHNR and FQNEAQ. There are 13 amino acids in the CDR3, from cysteine to phenylalanine inclusive. The read is trimmed to its CDR3 DNA, 39 bases read in frame from base 1. In its sample, this clonotype was seen many times. There is no known antigen for this receptor. No base quality information exists; no much larger clone differs at one position. The chain couples TRBV7-9 to TRBJ2-4; TRBD1 is perhaps the D gene, given 5 matching bases. This TCR derives from a female donor with breast cancer. The sample consisted of tumor-infiltrating memory CD4+ T cells sorted from the breast tumor. The cell subset or site label, read with the paper, signifies: memory CD4+ T cells, CD4+CD45RO+CD25-. The CDR3 is CASSLDTGNIQYF. The DNA sequence follows: TGTGCCAGCAGCTTAGATACAGGCAACATTCAGTACTTC.